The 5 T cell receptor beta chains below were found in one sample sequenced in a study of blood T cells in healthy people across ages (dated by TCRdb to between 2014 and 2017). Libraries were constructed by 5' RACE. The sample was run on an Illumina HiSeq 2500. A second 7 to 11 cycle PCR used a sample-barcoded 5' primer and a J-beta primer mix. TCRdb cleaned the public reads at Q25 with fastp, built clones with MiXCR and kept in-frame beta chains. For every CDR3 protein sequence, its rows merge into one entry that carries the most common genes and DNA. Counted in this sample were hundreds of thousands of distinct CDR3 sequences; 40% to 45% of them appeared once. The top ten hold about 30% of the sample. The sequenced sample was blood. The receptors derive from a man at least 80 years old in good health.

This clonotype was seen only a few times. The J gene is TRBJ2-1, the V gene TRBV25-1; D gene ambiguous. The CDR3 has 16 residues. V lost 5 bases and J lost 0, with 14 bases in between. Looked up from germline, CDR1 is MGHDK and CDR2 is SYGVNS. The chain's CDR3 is CASSFGRAYSYNEQFF. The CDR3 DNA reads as TGTGCCAGCAGTTTTGGTCGGGCATACTCCTACAATGAGCAGTTCTTC. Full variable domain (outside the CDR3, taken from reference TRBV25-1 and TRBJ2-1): EADIYQTPRYLVIGTGKKITLECSQTMGHDKMYWYQQDPGMELHLIHYSYGVNSTEKGDLSSESTVSRIRTEHFPLTLESARPSHTSQYLCASSFGRAYSYNEQFFGPGTRLTVL.

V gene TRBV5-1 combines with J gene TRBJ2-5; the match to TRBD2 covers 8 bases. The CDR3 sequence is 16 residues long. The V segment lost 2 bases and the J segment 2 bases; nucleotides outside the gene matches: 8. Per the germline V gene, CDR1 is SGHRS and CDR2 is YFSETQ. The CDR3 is CASSLSAGVVQETQYF. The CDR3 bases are TGCGCCAGCAGCTTATCAGCGGGAGTAGTACAAGAGACCCAGTACTTC. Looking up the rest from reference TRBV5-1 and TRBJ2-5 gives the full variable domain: KAGVTQTPRYLIKTRGQQVTLSCSPISGHRSVSWYQQTPGQGLQFLFEYFSETQRNKGNFPGRFSGRQFSNSRSEMNVSTLELGDSALYLCASSLSAGVVQETQYFGPGTRLLVL.

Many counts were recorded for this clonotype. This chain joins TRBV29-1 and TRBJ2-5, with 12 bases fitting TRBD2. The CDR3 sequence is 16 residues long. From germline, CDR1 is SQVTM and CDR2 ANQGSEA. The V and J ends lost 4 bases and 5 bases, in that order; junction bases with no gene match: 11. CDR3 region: CSVVVASGGAMETQYF. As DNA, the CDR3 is TGCAGCGTTGTTGTGGCTAGCGGGGGGGCCATGGAGACCCAGTACTTC.

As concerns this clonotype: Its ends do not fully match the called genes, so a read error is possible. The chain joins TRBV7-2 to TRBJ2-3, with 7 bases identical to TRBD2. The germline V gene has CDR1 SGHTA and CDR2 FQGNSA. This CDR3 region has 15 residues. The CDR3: CASSPSGTSTDTQFF. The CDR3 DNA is TGTGCCAGCAGCCCTAGCGGAACCAGCACAGATACGCAGTTTTTT.

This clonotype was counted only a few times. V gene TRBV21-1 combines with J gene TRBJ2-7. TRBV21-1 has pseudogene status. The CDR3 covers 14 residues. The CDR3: CASSKSKVSYEQYF. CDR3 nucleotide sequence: TGTGCCAGCAGCAAAAGCAAGGTGTCCTACGAGCAGTACTTC.